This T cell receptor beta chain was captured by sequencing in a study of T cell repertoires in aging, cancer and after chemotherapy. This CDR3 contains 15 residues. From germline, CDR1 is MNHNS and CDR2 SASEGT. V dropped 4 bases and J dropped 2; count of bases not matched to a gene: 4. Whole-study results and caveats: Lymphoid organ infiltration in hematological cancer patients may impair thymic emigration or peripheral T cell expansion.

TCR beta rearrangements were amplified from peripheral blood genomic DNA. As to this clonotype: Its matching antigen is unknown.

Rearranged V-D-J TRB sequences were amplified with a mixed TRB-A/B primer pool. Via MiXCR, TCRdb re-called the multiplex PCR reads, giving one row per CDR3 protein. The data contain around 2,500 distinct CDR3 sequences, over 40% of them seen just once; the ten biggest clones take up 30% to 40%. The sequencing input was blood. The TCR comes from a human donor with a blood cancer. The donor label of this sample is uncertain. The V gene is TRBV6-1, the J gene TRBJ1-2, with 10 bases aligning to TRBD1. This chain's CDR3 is CASSGRQGANYGYTF. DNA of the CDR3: TGTGCCAGCAGTGGCCGACAGGGGGCCAACTATGGCTACACCTTC.